The count of the clone carrying this T cell receptor beta chain is one. Its specificity is unknown. The data belong to a study of a mutant IDH1 vaccine in newly diagnosed glioma. The overall study: A roughly 60% male, about 40% female split and a mean age of 40.4 years characterized treated patients. Weeks 35 and 47 hosted visits V12 and V13, respectively.

The time point was: week 47, end of study. Alongside topical imiquimod, each dose of vaccine comprised 300 ug of mutant IDH1 20-mer peptide. Eight vaccinations were given in weeks 1, 3, 5, 7, 11, 15, 19 and 23. The CDR3 loop spans 15 amino acids. The V gene end was trimmed by 7 bases and the J gene end by 5 bases; junction bases not matched to a gene: 4. Germline-derived CDR1 and CDR2 are SNHLY and FYNNEI. Profiled with immunoSEQ multiplex PCR; TCRdb holds only in-frame clones, not every one. Here the sample spans tens of thousands of clones, around 82% being singletons. The material was PBMCs, obtained from a glioma patient whose treatment included an IDH1 peptide vaccine. The rearrangement uses TRBV2 and TRBJ1-6, with 11 bases aligning to TRBD1. The clonotype originates from a young man with glioma. Some clones in this sample may be carry-over from other donors' samples. The CDR3 region is CASKGTGGDNSPLHF. The CDR3 coding sequence is TGTGCCAGCAAAGGGACAGGGGGTGATAATTCACCCCTCCACTTT.